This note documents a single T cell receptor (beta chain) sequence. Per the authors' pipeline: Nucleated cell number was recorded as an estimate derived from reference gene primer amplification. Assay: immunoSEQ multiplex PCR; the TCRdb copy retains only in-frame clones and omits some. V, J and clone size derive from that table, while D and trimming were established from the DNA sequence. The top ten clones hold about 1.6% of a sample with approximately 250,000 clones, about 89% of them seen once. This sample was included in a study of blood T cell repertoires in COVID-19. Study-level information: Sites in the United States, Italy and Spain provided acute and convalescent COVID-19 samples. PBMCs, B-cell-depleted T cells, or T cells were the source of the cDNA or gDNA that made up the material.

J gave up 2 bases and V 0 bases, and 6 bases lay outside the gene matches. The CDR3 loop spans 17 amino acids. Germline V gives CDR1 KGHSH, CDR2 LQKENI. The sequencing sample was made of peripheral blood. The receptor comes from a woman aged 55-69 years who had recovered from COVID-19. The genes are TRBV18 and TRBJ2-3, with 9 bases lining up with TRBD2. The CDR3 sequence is CASSPPNSGGNTDTQYF. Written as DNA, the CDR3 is TGTGCCAGCTCACCACCGAATAGCGGGGGCAACACAGATACGCAGTATTTT.